The T cell receptor (beta chain) under discussion was sequenced for a study of blood T cell repertoires in COVID-19. Study-wide context: Acute and convalescent COVID-19 samples came from the United States, Italy and Spain. Sample material is recorded as cDNA or gDNA derived from T cells, B-cell-depleted T cells, or PBMCs.

This CDR3 is built from 15 residues. From germline, CDR1 is MGHDK and CDR2 SYGVNS. V was pared by 4 bases and J by 6 bases, with 10 bases of the junction left unmatched. The table came from immunoSEQ multiplex PCR; TCRdb's copy has only in-frame clones and leaves some out. The data contain 300,000 to 450,000 clones, more than 75% of them singletons. The clonotype was recovered from a human donor with acute or convalescent COVID-19. The donor label of this sample is uncertain. The chain uses TRBV25-1 and TRBJ2-5; 8 bases agree with TRBD1. The sample consisted of peripheral blood. Written as DNA, the CDR3 is TGTGCCAGCAGTGGTATAGGGACAGGTATGAAGACCCAGTACTTC. It translates to CASSGIGTGMKTQYF.